This T cell receptor (beta chain) appears in the sequencing data of a study of PD-L1 blockade in urothelial cancer. Across the study: Males with bladder-origin urothelial cancer constituted about 85% of the roughly 30 patients. Blood drawn 3 weeks (second dose) and 6 weeks after treatment start was analyzed. T cell content in blood samples showed a median of approximately 140,000.

Here immunoSEQ multiplex PCR was the method, and the copy in TCRdb shows in-frame clones only, minus some. Of tens of thousands of clones in the sample, 70% to 90% were seen once. Study findings and constraints: For durable-benefit patients, tumor-associated blood clones expanded more at 3 weeks.

The CDR3 is 13 residues long. Germline V gene data show CDR1 as MNHEY and CDR2 as SMNVEV (reference sequence). The trim removed 6 bases at V and 4 bases at J, leaving 5 bases unmatched. The time point denotes: pretreatment peripheral blood. Notes on this clone: Its antigen is unidentified.

The chain uses TRBV27 and TRBJ1-2, with TRBD1 identical over 7 bases. The sequencing used PBMCs, collected around atezolizumab (anti-PD-L1) treatment. This sequence was found in a donor at least 40 years old with urothelial cancer. The CDR3 DNA reads TGTGCCAGCAGCCCGACAGGGACCTATGGCTACACCTTC. Its translation: CASSPTGTYGYTF.